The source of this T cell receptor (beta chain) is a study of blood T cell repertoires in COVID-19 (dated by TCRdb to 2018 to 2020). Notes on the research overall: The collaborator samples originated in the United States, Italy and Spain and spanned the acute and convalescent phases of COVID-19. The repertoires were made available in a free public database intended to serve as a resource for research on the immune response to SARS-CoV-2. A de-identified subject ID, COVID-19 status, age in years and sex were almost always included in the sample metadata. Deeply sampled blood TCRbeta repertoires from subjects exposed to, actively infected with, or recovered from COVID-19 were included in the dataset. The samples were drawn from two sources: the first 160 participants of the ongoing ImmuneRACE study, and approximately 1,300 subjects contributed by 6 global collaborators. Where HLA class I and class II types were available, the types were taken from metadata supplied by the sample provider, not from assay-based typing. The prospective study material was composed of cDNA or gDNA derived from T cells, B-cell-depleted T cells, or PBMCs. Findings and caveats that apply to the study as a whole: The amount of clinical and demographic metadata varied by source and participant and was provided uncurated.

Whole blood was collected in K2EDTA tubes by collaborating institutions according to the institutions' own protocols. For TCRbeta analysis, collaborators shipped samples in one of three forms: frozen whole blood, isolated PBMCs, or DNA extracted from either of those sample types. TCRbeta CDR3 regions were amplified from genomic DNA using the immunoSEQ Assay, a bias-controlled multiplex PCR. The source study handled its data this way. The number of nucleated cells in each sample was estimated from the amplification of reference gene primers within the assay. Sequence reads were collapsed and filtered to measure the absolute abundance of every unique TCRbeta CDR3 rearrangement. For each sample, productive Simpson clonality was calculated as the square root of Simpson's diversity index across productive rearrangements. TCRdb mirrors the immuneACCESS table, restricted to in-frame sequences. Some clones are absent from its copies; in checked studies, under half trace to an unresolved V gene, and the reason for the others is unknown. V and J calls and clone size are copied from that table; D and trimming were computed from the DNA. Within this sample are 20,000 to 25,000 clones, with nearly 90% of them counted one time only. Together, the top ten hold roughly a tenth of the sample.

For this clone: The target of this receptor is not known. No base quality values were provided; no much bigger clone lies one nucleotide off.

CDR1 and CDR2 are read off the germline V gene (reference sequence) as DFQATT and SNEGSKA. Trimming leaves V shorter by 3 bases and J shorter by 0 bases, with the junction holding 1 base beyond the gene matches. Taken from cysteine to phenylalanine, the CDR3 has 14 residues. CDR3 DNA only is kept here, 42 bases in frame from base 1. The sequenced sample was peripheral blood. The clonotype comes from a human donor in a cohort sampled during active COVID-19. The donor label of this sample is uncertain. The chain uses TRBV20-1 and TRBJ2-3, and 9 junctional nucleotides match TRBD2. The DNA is TGCAGTGCTAGTAGCGGGAGCAGCACAGATACGCAGTATTTT. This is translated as CSASSGSSTDTQYF.